This TCR beta chain derives from a study of identical twins. Findings of the study overall: Beta out-of-frame twin sharing showed a weaker excess.

There are 14 residues in the CDR3. Deletions cut 10 bases from V and 1 base from J, with 13 bases between. The cDNA had a unique molecular identifier and a template-switch universal primer site. TCRdb called the 5' RACE reads again in MiXCR, with one record for every CDR3 protein. Of roughly 710,000 distinct CDR3 sequences detected, around 6% appear once; the ten largest clones hold around 1.7%. Details on this clonotype: The antigen remains unidentified.

The genes are TRBV12-3 or TRBV12-4 and TRBJ2-2, with TRBD2 as a possible D gene (5 bases). The sequence came from a man aged 18 to 29 in good health. The material sequenced was naive T cells sorted from blood. CDR3 in amino acids: CATRWSGNTGELFF. CDR3 bases: TGTGCCACCCGTTGGAGCGGGAACACCGGGGAGCTGTTTTTT.